A single sample gave rise to the 12 T cell receptor beta chains below, sequenced in a study of tissue T cells after allogeneic stem cell transplantation. Here immunoSEQ multiplex PCR was the method, and the copy in TCRdb shows in-frame clones only, minus some. This sample has some 5,700 clones, with about half found just once. Time point noted: mouse harvest day 7 after allogeneic transplant. Mouse grafts combined 10^7 T-cell-depleted bone marrow cells with 10^6 splenic CD5+ T cells. Sequenced input: gut tissue. These receptors were obtained from a female BALB/c mouse given C57BL/6 T cells with graft-versus-host disease after an allogeneic hematopoietic cell transplant.

As regards this clone: The gene names here belong to mouse. The DNA ends 1 residue before the CDR3 does, and the rest of the CDR3 is filled in from the germline J gene. The V call is TRBV13-2, the J call TRBJ1-3; the match to TRBD1 covers 10 bases. The CDR3 covers 15 residues. V was pared by 3 bases and J by 4 bases, with 4 bases of the junction left unmatched. The V gene's germline CDR1 is NNHNN and CDR2 SYGAGS (reference sequence). The DNA read from the CDR3 is TGTGCCAGCGGTGTCGACAGGGGGCTGGGAAATACGCTCTAT. Encoded protein: CASGVDRGLGNTLY. The full CDR3 is CASGVDRGLGNTLYF.

This clone was observed a few times. These gene names are mouse names. The CDR3 end is not reached by the read, which stops 1 residue before it; the germline J gene fills it in. The chain has TRBV12-2 and TRBJ2-4; possible D gene TRBD1, 5 bases. Between the trimmed V and J ends, which lost 1 base and 7 bases, there was a span of 17 bases. CDR3 length: 15 amino acids. Germline V gene data show CDR1 as SGHLS and CDR2 as HYDKME. The CDR3 DNA, read in part, is TGTGCCAGCTCTCTTATCCCGGGCGGAGGGGACACCTTGTAC. It translates to CASSLIPGGGDTLY. The entire CDR3 is CASSLIPGGGDTLYF.

About this clone: Gene names are mouse gene names. The sequenced fragment ends 1 residue before the CDR3 boundary, so the rest is inferred from the germline J gene. The V and J genes are TRBV21 and TRBJ2-5; TRBD1 is a possible D gene (6 bases). TRBV21 is designated an ORF whose function remains uncertain. The CDR3 length is 15 residues. The V and J ends lost 0 bases and 1 base respectively, with 8 bases between them. Incomplete CDR3 DNA: TGTGCTAGCAGTCAATCGGAGGGGGACCAAGACACCCAGTAC. Protein product: CASSQSEGDQDTQY. The full CDR3 protein is CASSQSEGDQDTQYF.

This clone was seen more than once but under ten times. Mouse germline and gene names are used. Read coverage stops 1 residue before the CDR3 terminus; the germline J gene supplies the remainder. V is TRBV3 and J is TRBJ2-7; 10 bases line up with TRBD2. Germline V gives CDR1 SNHLY, CDR2 FYNGKV (reference sequence). The V segment lost 2 bases and the J segment 7 bases; nucleotides outside the gene matches: 5. The length of the CDR3 is 14 residues. CDR3 DNA (partial): TGTGCCAGCAGCTTACTGGGGGGGCGCAGAGAACAGTAC. Amino acid sequence: CASSLLGGRREQY. The CDR3 in full is CASSLLGGRREQYF.

This clone appeared a few times. The germline and genes are mouse ones. Coverage ceases 1 residue before the CDR3 finishes, and the germline J gene fills in the end. The chain has TRBV14 and TRBJ2-3; TRBD2 matches 10 bases. This CDR3 spans 18 amino acids. CDR1 is SGHDT and CDR2 is FRDEAV in the germline V gene. V shed 1 base and J 0 bases; nucleotides not matched to a gene: 8. CDR3 DNA (partial): TGTGCCAGCAGTTTCAGTCCGGGACTGGGGTCTAGTGCAGAAACGCTGTAT. The encoded protein is CASSFSPGLGSSAETLY. The whole CDR3 is CASSFSPGLGSSAETLYF.

In regard to this clone: Gene names follow the mouse nomenclature. The read is 1 residue too short to cover the CDR3 end, so that end is filled in from the germline J gene. The V and J genes are TRBV3 and TRBJ1-3, with a tentative D call TRBD1 (6 bases). This CDR3 contains 15 residues. Germline-derived CDR1 and CDR2 are SNHLY and FYNGKV (reference sequence). The germline V and J ends were trimmed by 3 bases and 1 base, with 10 bases remaining between them. The CDR3 reads CASSLGGRSGNTLYF. The part of the CDR3 DNA that was read is TGTGCCAGCAGCTTGGGGGGCAGGTCTGGAAATACGCTCTAT. Variable domain in full (rest from reference TRBV3 and TRBJ1-3): GPKVLQIPSHQIIDMGQMVTLNCDPVSNHLYFYWYKQILGQQMEFLVNFYNGKVMEKSKLFKDQFSVERPDGSYFTLKIQPTALEDSAVYFCASSLGGRSGNTLYFGEGSRLIVV.

This clone occurred a few times. Gene and germline names: mouse. Coverage ceases 1 residue before the CDR3 finishes, and the germline J gene fills in the end. The genes are TRBV2 and TRBJ2-1; D possibly corresponds to TRBD1 (6 bases). V dropped 0 bases and J dropped 1 base, with 10 bases sitting between them. The CDR3 loop spans 16 amino acids. CDR1 is LGHNA, CDR2 YSYQKL, per germline. The part of the CDR3 DNA that was read is TGTGCCAGCAGCCAAGATACGAGGGGGAACTATGCTGAGCAGTTC. Protein: CASSQDTRGNYAEQF. The entire CDR3 protein reads CASSQDTRGNYAEQFF.

A word on this clone: Mouse names are used for the genes. The part of the CDR3 DNA that was read is TGTGCCAGCGGGGGGGCTAGTCAAAACACCTTGTAC. Translated: CASGGASQNTLY. The whole CDR3 is CASGGASQNTLYF. This rearrangement joins TRBV26 to TRBJ2-4; 8 bases are shared with TRBD2. Coverage ceases 1 residue before the CDR3 finishes, and the germline J gene fills in the end. Germline lookup yields CDR1 KGHPV and CDR2 FQNQEV (reference sequence). The CDR3 is 13 residues long. The trim removed 8 bases at V and 0 bases at J, leaving 1 base unmatched. The complete variable domain, with remaining parts taken from reference TRBV26 and TRBJ2-4, reads NSKVIQTPRYLVKGQGQKAKMRCIPEKGHPVVFWYQQNKNNEFKFLINFQNQEVLQQIDMTEKRFSAECPSNSPCSLEIQSSEAGDSALYLCASGGASQNTLYFGAGTRLSVL.

Of note for this clone: Genes and germline come from the mouse. The missing CDR3 end, 1 residue past where the read stops, is filled in from the germline J gene. The rearrangement links TRBV15 to TRBJ2-3; D is unclear. V lost 1 base and J lost 1, with 3 bases in between. Germline V CDR1 and CDR2: SGHND, FRSKSL. This CDR3 spans 13 amino acids. The CDR3 bases that were read are TGTGCCAGCAGTTTAGGGGGTGCAGAAACGCTGTAT. The encoded protein is CASSLGGAETLY. The entire CDR3 protein is CASSLGGAETLYF.

This clone was observed once. Mouse germline and gene names are used. The CDR3 end is not reached by the read, which stops 1 residue before it; the germline J gene fills it in. The chain has TRBV2 and TRBJ2-4; D is possibly TRBD2 (5 bases). The germline CDR1 and CDR2 sequences are LGHNA and YSYQKL. V was clipped by 0 bases and J by 1 base, with 5 bases between them. This CDR3 comprises 14 residues. CDR3 DNA (partial): TGTGCCAGCAGCCAAGATGGGGGTCAAAACACCTTGTAC. Translating it yields CASSQDGGQNTLY. The full CDR3 is CASSQDGGQNTLYF. The full variable domain, its missing parts supplied by reference TRBV2 and TRBJ2-4, is DPKIIQKPKYLVAVTGSEKILICEQYLGHNAMYWYRQSAKKPLEFMFSYSYQKLMDNQTASSRFQPQSSKKNHLDLQITALKPDDSATYFCASSQDGGQNTLYFGAGTRLSVL.

To note about this clone: Mouse gene names apply. The covered CDR3 bases are TGTGCCAGCAGACAGGGGGCGCATGAACAGTAC. This sequence encodes CASRQGAHEQY. The full-length CDR3 reads as CASRQGAHEQYF. The rearrangement links TRBV19 to TRBJ2-7; TRBD1 matches 9 bases. Read sequence stops 1 residue before the CDR3 end, and the germline J gene provides the missing end. V lost 5 bases, J lost 5 bases, and 2 bases stayed unmatched. Germline V gene data show CDR1 as FNHDT and CDR2 as SITEND (reference sequence). The CDR3 is made up of 12 amino acids.

A word on this clone: Gene names and germline match the mouse. The missing CDR3 end, 1 residue past where the read stops, is filled in from the germline J gene. The chain combines TRBV3 with TRBJ1-5; possibly TRBD1 for D (6 bases). Germline CDR1 reads SNHLY; CDR2 reads FYNGKV (reference sequence). CDR3 size: 15 residues. V lost 5 bases, J lost 1 base, and 12 bases lay in between. The sequenced CDR3 bases are TGTGCCAGCAGCCCCAGGGGAGGAAACAACCAGGCTCCGCTT. This sequence encodes CASSPRGGNNQAPL. The CDR3 in its entirety is CASSPRGGNNQAPLF.